The table lists the clone carrying this TCR beta chain with a few counts. With a J-beta primer mix and a sample-barcoded 5' primer, a second PCR ran roughly 6 to 11 cycles. A single record per CDR3 protein comes from TCRdb applying MiXCR to the 5' RACE reads. The repertoire consists of about 720,000 distinct CDR3 sequences, with 20% to 25% occurring once and the leading ten covering about 22%. This sample was taken from a study of blood T cells in healthy people across ages. This CDR3 has 17 amino acids. The germline V gene encodes CDR1 MGHDK and CDR2 SYGVNS. V shed 2 bases and J 7 bases; nucleotides not matched to a gene: 13.

This TCR was recovered from a man aged 70 or older in good health. The chain has TRBV25-1 and TRBJ2-5; 10 bases line up with TRBD2. Sequenced sample: blood. CDR3 sequence (DNA): TGTGCCAGCAGTGAAGGTCTAGCGGGGGCCGGAGGGGTGACCCAGTACTTC. Amino acids: CASSEGLAGAGGVTQYF.